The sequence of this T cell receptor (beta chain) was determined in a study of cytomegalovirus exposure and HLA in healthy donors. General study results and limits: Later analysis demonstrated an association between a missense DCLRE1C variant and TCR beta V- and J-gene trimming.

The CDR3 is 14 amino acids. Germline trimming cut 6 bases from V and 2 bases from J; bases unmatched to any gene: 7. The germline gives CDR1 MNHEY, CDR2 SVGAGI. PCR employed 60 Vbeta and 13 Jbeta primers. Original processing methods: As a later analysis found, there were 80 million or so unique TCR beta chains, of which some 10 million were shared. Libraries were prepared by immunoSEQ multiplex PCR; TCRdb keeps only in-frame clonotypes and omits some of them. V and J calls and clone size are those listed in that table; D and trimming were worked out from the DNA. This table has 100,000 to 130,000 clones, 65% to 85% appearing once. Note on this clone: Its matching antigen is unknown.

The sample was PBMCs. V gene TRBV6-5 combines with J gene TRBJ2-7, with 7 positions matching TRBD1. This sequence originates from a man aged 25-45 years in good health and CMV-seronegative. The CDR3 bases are TGTGCCAGCAGGACCCCCGGGACAGCCTACGAGCAGTACTTC. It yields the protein CASRTPGTAYEQYF.